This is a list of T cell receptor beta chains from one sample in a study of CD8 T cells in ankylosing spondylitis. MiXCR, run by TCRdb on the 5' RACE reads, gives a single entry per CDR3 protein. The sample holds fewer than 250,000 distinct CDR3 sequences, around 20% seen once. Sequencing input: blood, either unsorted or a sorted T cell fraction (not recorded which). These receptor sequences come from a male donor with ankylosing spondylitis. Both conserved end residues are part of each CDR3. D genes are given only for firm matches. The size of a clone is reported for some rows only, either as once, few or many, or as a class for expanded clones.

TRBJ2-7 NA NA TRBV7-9 TGTGCCAGCAGCCCTTCCCCATCCGAGCAGTACTTC CASSPSPSEQYF
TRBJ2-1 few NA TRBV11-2 TGTGCCAGCAGCCTACTTTGGGGGCAGTATGGGGATGAGCAGTTCTTC CASSLLWGQYGDEQFF
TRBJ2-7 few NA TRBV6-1 TGTGCCAGCAGCGGACTAATATACGAGCAGTACTTC CASSGLIYEQYF
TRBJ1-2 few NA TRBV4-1 TGCGCCAGCAGCCAAGGGTTCCATGACGGCGGCTACACCTTC CASSQGFHDGGYTF
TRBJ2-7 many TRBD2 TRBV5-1 TGCGCCAGCAGCAAGGGACTAGCGGGGGATACCTACGAGCAGTACTTC CASSKGLAGDTYEQYF
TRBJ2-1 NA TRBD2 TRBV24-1 TGTGCCACCAGTGATTTGCCCGGGGGGAATGAGCAGTTCTTC CATSDLPGGNEQFF
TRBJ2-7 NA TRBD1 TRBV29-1 TGCAGCGTTTCCCGACCGGGACAGGTCTACGAGCAGTACTTC CSVSRPGQVYEQYF
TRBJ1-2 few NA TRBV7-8 TGTGCCAGCAGCTCGAGAAACAGGGATGGCTACACCTTC CASSSRNRDGYTF
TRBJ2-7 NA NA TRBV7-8 TGTGCCAGCAGCTTTCCAGGACAGGAGGGGTACGAGCAGTACTTC CASSFPGQEGYEQYF
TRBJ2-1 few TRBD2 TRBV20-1 TGCAGTGCTAGGCGGCTAGCGGGGGCGTACAATGAGCAGTTCTTC CSARRLAGAYNEQFF
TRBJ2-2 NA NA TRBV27 TGTGCCAGCAGTTTCACAGGGTTGGCCGGGGAGCTGTTTTTT CASSFTGLAGELFF
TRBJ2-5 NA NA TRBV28 TGTGCCAGCAGTTCGAGACAGTCAGGGTTGTGGGGGGAGACCCAGTACTTC CASSSRQSGLWGETQYF
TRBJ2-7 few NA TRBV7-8 TGTGCCAGCAGCTTGGGGATGGCATACGAGCAGTACTTC CASSLGMAYEQYF
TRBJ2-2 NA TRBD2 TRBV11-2 TGTGCCAGCAGCTTATGGGAGGGATACCCGAACACCGGGGAGCTGTTTTTT CASSLWEGYPNTGELFF
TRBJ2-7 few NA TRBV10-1 TGCGCCAGCAGTACCTCCGGGGACCCGGAGTACTTC CASSTSGDPEYF
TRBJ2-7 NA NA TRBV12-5 TGTGCTAGTGGTTTGGCCGGGGGGCTCTCCTACGAGCAGTACTTC CASGLAGGLSYEQYF
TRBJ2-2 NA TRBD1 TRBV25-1 TGTGCCAGCCAAGGAGACAGGGACACCGGGGAGCTGTTTTTT CASQGDRDTGELFF
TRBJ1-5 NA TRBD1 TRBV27 TGTGCCAGCGGCCCCCAGGGGGATAATCAGCCCCAGCATTTT CASGPQGDNQPQHF
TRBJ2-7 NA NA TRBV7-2 TGTGCCAGCAGCTTAGGGGTGAATCCGTCCGAGCAGTACTTC CASSLGVNPSEQYF
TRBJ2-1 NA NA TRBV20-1 TGCAGTGCTCCGAGGACAGCCCCTGGAAGCTCCTACAATGAGCAGTTCTTC CSAPRTAPGSSYNEQFF
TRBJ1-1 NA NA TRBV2 TGTGCCAGCAGTAAAATGGCTGGGGACACTGAAGCTTTCTTT CASSKMAGDTEAFF
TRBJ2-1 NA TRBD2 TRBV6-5 TGTGCCAGCAGTTACCCCGGGAGGGGCGGGAGGGCCCAGGGCGATGAGCAGTTCTTC CASSYPGRGGRAQGDEQFF
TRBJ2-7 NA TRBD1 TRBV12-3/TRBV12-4 TGTGCCAGCAGTCTAGGGGGCTTCGATCCCACCTACGAGCAGTACTTC CASSLGGFDPTYEQYF
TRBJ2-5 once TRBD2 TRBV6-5 TGTGCCAGCAGTTACTCGGTATCAGCGGGAGACGAGACCCAGTACTTC CASSYSVSAGDETQYF
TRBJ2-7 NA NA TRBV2 TGTGCCAGCAGTGAATCGGAAGGGGGTGGCGAGCAGTACTTC CASSESEGGGEQYF
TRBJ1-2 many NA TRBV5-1 TGCGCCAGCAGCTTGGAGGGGTATGGCTACACCTTC CASSLEGYGYTF
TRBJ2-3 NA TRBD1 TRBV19 TGTGCCAGTAGTCAGGACAGGGGGGTCCCGGATACGCAGTATTTT CASSQDRGVPDTQYF
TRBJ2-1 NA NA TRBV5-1 TGCGCCAGCCAAGGGGGATATGAGCAGTTCTTC CASQGGYEQFF
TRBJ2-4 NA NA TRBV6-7 TGTGCCAGCAGTTACCCCGACAGTAGACAAGCCAAAAACATTCAGTACTTC CASSYPDSRQAKNIQYF
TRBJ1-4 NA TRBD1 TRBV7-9 TGTGCCAGCAGTCCCGAGGGGGCTTACGATGAAAAACTGTTTTTT CASSPEGAYDEKLFF
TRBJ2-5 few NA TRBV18 TGTGCCAGCTCACCACTTCAGGGGCAAGAGACCCAGTACTTC CASSPLQGQETQYF
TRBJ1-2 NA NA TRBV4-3 TGCGCCAGCAGCCAAGATCGGGCAGGGTGGGACTATGGCTACACCTTC CASSQDRAGWDYGYTF
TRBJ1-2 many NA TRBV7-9 TGTGCCAGCAGCTTGGACGGAAGTAACTATGGCTACACCTTC CASSLDGSNYGYTF
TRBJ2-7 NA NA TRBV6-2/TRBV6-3 TGTGCCAGCAGTTCGGGGGAATACGAGCAGTACTTC CASSSGEYEQYF
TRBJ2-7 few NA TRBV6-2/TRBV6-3 TGTGCCAGCAGTTACGCAGCACACTCCGAGCAGTACTTC CASSYAAHSEQYF
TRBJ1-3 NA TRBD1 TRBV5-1 TGCGCCAGCAGCACCCACCCGGACAGGGGAGCTGGAAACACCATATATTTT CASSTHPDRGAGNTIYF
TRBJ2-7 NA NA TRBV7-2 TGTGCCAGCAGCTTATGGAGTACCTACGAGCAGTACTTC CASSLWSTYEQYF
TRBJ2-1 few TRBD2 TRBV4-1 TGCGCCAGCAGCCACCTCGGACTAGCGGGAGCGGGTGAGCAGTTCTTC CASSHLGLAGAGEQFF
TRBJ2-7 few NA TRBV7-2 TGTGCCAGCAGCTGGACTTACGAGCAGTACTTC CASSWTYEQYF
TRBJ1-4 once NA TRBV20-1 TGCAGTGCCCGAAACTCCTCAACTAATGAAAAACTGTTTTTT CSARNSSTNEKLFF
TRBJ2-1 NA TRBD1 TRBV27 TGTGCCAGCAAAACCGGGACAGGGGGATACAATGAGCAGTTCTTC CASKTGTGGYNEQFF
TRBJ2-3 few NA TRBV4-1 TGCGCCAGCAGCCAACTAGAGCGGGCAGAAGATACGCAGTATTTT CASSQLERAEDTQYF
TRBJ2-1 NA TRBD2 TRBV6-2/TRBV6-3 TGTGCCAGCAGCTCCACTACTAGCGGCAATGAGCAGTTCTTC CASSSTTSGNEQFF
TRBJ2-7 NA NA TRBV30 TGTGCCTGCACTACCGAAGGAGGAGGGTACTACGAGCAGTACTTC CACTTEGGGYYEQYF
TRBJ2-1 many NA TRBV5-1 TGCGCCAGCAGCTTGGTGGGGACCTTGGACAATGAGCAGTTCTTC CASSLVGTLDNEQFF
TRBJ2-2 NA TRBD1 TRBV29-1 TGCAGCGTCGGGACAGCGAACACCGGGGAGCTGTTTTTT CSVGTANTGELFF